These 7 T cell receptor beta chains share one sample of origin, sequenced in a study of T cells expressing NK-cell markers. One entry per CDR3 protein, without DNA, is what TCRdb gives after re-calling the 5' RACE reads. In all, the sample yields about 150,000 distinct CDR3 sequences. Sequencing was done on a sample of blood T cells: a sorted CD56 or NKG2C T cell subset, CD4+ or CD8+ T cells, or bulk PBMC T cells (not recorded which). Source of these receptors: a man aged 18-69 years in good health.

The J gene is TRBJ1-2, the V gene TRBV5-6; TCRdb's D call, TRBD1, is unchecked because there is no DNA. Germline loops: CDR1 SGHDT, CDR2 YYEEEE. The CDR3 consists of 19 residues. The CDR3 here is CASSSTRGTGTSLPRSYTF.

V gene TRBV3-1 combines with J gene TRBJ2-3; TCRdb calls TRBD2, which cannot be checked without DNA. The CDR3 spans 15 residues. Germline-derived CDR1 and CDR2 are LGHDT and YNNKEL (reference sequence). The CDR3 reads CASSTLAENTDTQYF.

The J gene is TRBJ2-7, the V gene TRBV20-1; TCRdb reports TRBD1, a call that lacks DNA to check it against. This CDR3 is 16 amino acids long. Germline V gene data show CDR1 as DFQATT and CDR2 as SNEGSKA (reference sequence). This CDR3 is CSARPFRQDSSYEQYF.

The rearrangement links TRBV3-1 to TRBJ2-1; the TCRdb D gene call, TRBD2, has no DNA to confirm it. The CDR3 covers 18 residues. Germline-derived CDR1 and CDR2 are LGHDT and YNNKEL (reference sequence). CDR3 residues: CASSQEASGGSPYNEQFF.

The chain carries TRBV7-8 and TRBJ2-7; without DNA, the TCRdb call of TRBD1 cannot be checked. Per germline, CDR1 SGHVS and CDR2 FQNEAQ. The CDR3 sequence is 15 residues long. CDR3: CASSSPDRGPGEQYF. The variable domain in full, completed from reference TRBV7-8 and TRBJ2-7, reads GAGVSQSPRYKVAKRGQDVALRCDPISGHVSLFWYQQALGQGPEFLTYFQNEAQLDKSGLPSDRFFAERPEGSVSTLKIQRTQQEDSAVYLCASSSPDRGPGEQYFGPGTRLTVT.

The chain uses TRBV5-1 and TRBJ2-5; absent DNA, TCRdb's TRBD2 call cannot be checked. Germline CDR1 is SGHRS and CDR2 is YFSETQ. The CDR3 has 15 amino acids. This CDR3 is CASSFIAGDQETQYF. The full variable domain, its missing parts supplied by reference TRBV5-1 and TRBJ2-5, is KAGVTQTPRYLIKTRGQQVTLSCSPISGHRSVSWYQQTPGQGLQFLFEYFSETQRNKGNFPGRFSGRQFSNSRSEMNVSTLELGDSALYLCASSFIAGDQETQYFGPGTRLLVL.

This CDR3 is CASSSNSGREQYF. This chain joins TRBV11-2 and TRBJ2-7. CDR1 and CDR2 (germline): SGHAT, FQNNGV. The CDR3 is 13 amino acids.